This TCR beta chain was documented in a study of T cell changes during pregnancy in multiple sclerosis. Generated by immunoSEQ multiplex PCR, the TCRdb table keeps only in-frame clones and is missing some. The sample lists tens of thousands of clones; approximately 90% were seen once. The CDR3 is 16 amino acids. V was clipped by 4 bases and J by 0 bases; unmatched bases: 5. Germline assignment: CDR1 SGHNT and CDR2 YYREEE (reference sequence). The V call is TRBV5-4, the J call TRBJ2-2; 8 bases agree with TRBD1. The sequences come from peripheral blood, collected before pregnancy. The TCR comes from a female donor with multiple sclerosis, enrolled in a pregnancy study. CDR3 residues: CASSPPGQANTGELFF. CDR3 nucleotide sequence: TGTGCCAGCAGCCCCCCGGGACAGGCGAACACCGGGGAGCTGTTTTTT.